The text below deals with one T cell receptor beta chain. Its antigen is unknown. This entry is derived from a study of T cell responses to AZD1222 COVID-19 vaccine. The study's findings and limits: Reports say nearly half of spike-specific TCRs go after unmutated variant regions.

The CDR3 length is 15 residues. Trimming removed 2 bases at V and 2 bases at J, with 13 bases between. Germline V gene lookup returns CDR1 MNHNS and CDR2 SASEGT. This table comes from immunoSEQ multiplex PCR, and its TCRdb copy is limited to in-frame clones, with some not included. The table has about 120,000 clones, approximately 91% seen once. The sample was peripheral blood, taken on day 0 of AZD1222 vaccination. The TCR sequence derives from an adult in good health. This rearrangement joins TRBV6-1 to TRBJ2-7, with D perhaps TRBD2 (5 bases). Written as DNA, the CDR3 is TGTGCCAGCAGTGAATCAAGCGGATGGGCCTACGAGCAGTACTTC. Translation gives CASSESSGWAYEQYF.